One sample yielded the 5 T cell receptor beta chains listed below, sequenced in a study of control samples from healthy donors and cancer patients. Some clones are missing from TCRdb's copy, which holds only in-frame ones; the method was immunoSEQ multiplex PCR. The top ten clones hold about 7.8% of a sample with under 110,000 clones, around 89% of them seen once. The sequenced sample consisted of blood. The receptor set was obtained from a man younger than 40 in good health.

This clone was picked up many times. The chain recombines TRBV19 with TRBJ2-3, with D maybe TRBD2 (7 bases). V shed 1 base and J shed 5 bases, with 10 bases lying between them. This CDR3 has 14 amino acids. The germline V gene has CDR1 LNHDA and CDR2 SQIVND (reference sequence). The CDR3 coding sequence is TGTGCCAGTAGTATAGTCGGGGGGCTAGATACGCAGTATTTT. Translation: CASSIVGGLDTQYF.

The chain has TRBV7-9 and TRBJ1-1; TRBD1 is a possible D gene (5 bases). The germline CDR1 and CDR2 sequences are SEHNR and FQNEAQ (reference sequence). V lost 0 bases and J 7 bases, leaving 12 bases between the germline ends. The CDR3 is 14 amino acids. For the CDR3, the DNA is TGTGCCAGCAGCTTAGCTGGTGGGCAGGGTGAAGCTTTCTTT. Translated: CASSLAGGQGEAFF.

This chain connects TRBV13 to TRBJ2-1; TRBD2 matches at 8 bases. The germline V gene has CDR1 PRHDT and CDR2 FYEKMQ (reference sequence). The CDR3 runs 17 residues. V lost 2 bases and J lost 9; bases outside the gene matches: 15. The CDR3, as DNA: TGTGCCAGCAGCTTATACCCATTAGCGGGAAGGGCGGCTGAGCAGTTCTTC. It is translated as CASSLYPLAGRAAEQFF.

The chain is built from TRBV6-5 and TRBJ1-3; D is unresolved. Trimming left V 8 bases short and J 7 bases short, with 6 bases between. This CDR3 contains 10 residues. Germline V gene data show CDR1 as MNHEY and CDR2 as SVGAGI. The CDR3 loop is CASELNTIYF. Written as DNA, the CDR3 is TGTGCCAGCGAACTCAACACCATATATTTT.

The gene calls are TRBV18 and TRBJ2-4; D may be TRBD2 (6 bases). V lost 2 bases to trimming and J lost 8 bases, with 13 bases between them. This CDR3 has 14 residues. The V gene's germline CDR1 is KGHSH and CDR2 LQKENI. The CDR3 loop is CASSPKAREDIQYF. In DNA form, the CDR3 reads TGTGCCAGCTCACCAAAGGCCAGGGAGGACATTCAGTACTTC. Looking up the rest from reference TRBV18 and TRBJ2-4 gives the full variable domain: NAGVMQNPRHLVRRRGQEARLRCSPMKGHSHVYWYRQLPEEGLKFMVYLQKENIIDESGMPKERFSAEFPKEGPSILRIQQVVRGDSAAYFCASSPKAREDIQYFGAGTRLSVL.